This T cell receptor beta chain was recorded in a study of blood T cell repertoires in COVID-19. As for the study in general: The United States, Italy and Spain supplied acute and convalescent COVID-19 samples.

Participants reported their clinical history, and cohort assignment relied on those reports. TCRdb's copy holds only in-frame clones and misses some; the assay was immunoSEQ multiplex PCR. The table includes 230,000 or so clones, approximately 81% detected once. The origin of this receptor is a woman between 45 and 65 years old who had been exposed to COVID-19. The sequencing sample was made of PBMCs or T cells enriched from blood (not recorded which).

Here the CDR3 reads CASSFKTENGYTF. The CDR3 DNA is TGTGCCAGCAGTTTTAAAACAGAAAATGGCTACACCTTC. This sequence joins TRBV12-3 or TRBV12-4 and TRBJ1-2; D call uncertain. This CDR3 comprises 13 residues. The ends were cut back, 3 bases at V and 6 bases at J, with 11 bases in the middle.